Shown below are 2 T cell receptor beta chains from a single sample sequenced in a study of OX40 agonist ivuxolimab in advanced cancers. Libraries were prepared by immunoSEQ multiplex PCR; TCRdb keeps only in-frame clonotypes and omits some of them. The sample contains about 76,000 clones, around nine tenths of which appear only once. The sequenced sample was CD4+ or CD8+ T cells sorted from blood, obtained in a trial of the OX40 agonist ivuxolimab. The receptors derive from an adult with an advanced solid tumor such as melanoma, head and neck, liver or kidney cancer.

Written as DNA, the CDR3 is TGCAGCGTTTCCAGGGAAAATAGAGTCTATGGCTACACCTTC. It translates to CSVSRENRVYGYTF. This chain connects TRBV29-1 to TRBJ1-2, with TRBD1 as a possible D gene (5 bases). Germline V CDR1 and CDR2: SQVTM, ANQGSEA. This CDR3 region has 14 residues. V lost 5 bases and J 4 bases, leaving 17 bases between the germline ends. Variable domain in full (rest from reference TRBV29-1 and TRBJ1-2): SAVISQKPSRDICQRGTSLTIQCQVDSQVTMMFWYRQQPGQSLTLIATANQGSEATYESGFVIDKFPISRPNLTFSTLTVSNMSPEDSSIYLCSVSRENRVYGYTFGSGTRLTVV.

The rearrangement joins TRBV9 to TRBJ1-6, with D possibly matching TRBD1 (5 bases). The CDR3 is 16 amino acids. The V gene's germline CDR1 is SGDLS and CDR2 YYNGEE. V was shortened by 2 bases and J by 11 bases, with 20 bases between the two germline ends. CDR3 region: CASSVVPGGGEAPLHF. CDR3 in DNA: TGTGCCAGCAGCGTCGTACCAGGTGGGGGGGAAGCACCCCTCCACTTT.